A selection of T cell receptor beta chains follows, all from one sample in a study of shared clonotypes between healthy human individuals. TCRdb's table, derived via immunoSEQ multiplex PCR, lists solely in-frame clones and lacks some. Found here are nearly 1,000,000 clones, less than 85% of them singletons; the top ten hold approximately 1.5%. Material: memory CD4+ T cells sorted from blood. These receptors all stem from a man younger than 35 in good health. Each CDR3 is given with its conserved first and last residue. D genes are given only for firm matches. Expanded clones are given a class, and other clones once, few, many or no size at all.

J	D	V	size	DNA	CDR3
TRBJ2-7	.	TRBV7-2	.	TGTGCCAGCAGCATCGGGGGGCCTTACGAGCAGTACTTC	CASSIGGPYEQYF
TRBJ2-7	TRBD1	TRBV18	.	TGTGCCAGCTCCCTTCAACGGGACAGGGTTAACTACGAGCAGTACTTC	CASSLQRDRVNYEQYF
TRBJ1-5	.	TRBV18	.	TGTGCCAGCTCAGATAAGGGGCTCAGCAATCAGCCCCAGCATTTT	CASSDKGLSNQPQHF
TRBJ2-7	.	TRBV7-2	.	TGTGCCAGCAGACCCCCGGTATCCTACGAGCAGTACTTC	CASRPPVSYEQYF
TRBJ1-4	.	TRBV5-1	.	TGCGCCAGCAGCTTGGCCGGGGGCTATAATGAAAAACTGTTTTTT	CASSLAGGYNEKLFF
TRBJ2-7	.	TRBV27	once	TGTGCCAGCAGTTTATCTGGGAAGGCCTGGGAGCAGTACTTC	CASSLSGKAWEQYF
TRBJ1-5	TRBD1	TRBV7-2	.	TGTGCCAGCAGCTCCCCGGACAGGGACTATCAGCCCCAGCATTTT	CASSSPDRDYQPQHF
TRBJ2-3	TRBD2	TRBV4-1	.	TGCGCCAGCAGCCAAGGTCCGGCTAGCGGGAGGGCCAAGGATACGCAGTATTTT	CASSQGPASGRAKDTQYF
TRBJ2-7	.	TRBV11-2	.	TGTGCCAGCAGCTTAGGTGGAGGGAACGAGCAGTACTTC	CASSLGGGNEQYF
TRBJ2-3	.	TRBV5-8	.	TGTGCCAGCAGACTGACCGGGGCCCGCACAGATACGCAGTATTTT	CASRLTGARTDTQYF
TRBJ1-4	.	TRBV7-2	.	TGTGCCAGCAGCCTACAGGCAACTAATGAAAAACTGTTTTTT	CASSLQATNEKLFF
TRBJ2-1	TRBD2	TRBV7-2	.	TGTGCCAGCAGCTTAGCAGCTAGCGGGGGGGCCTACAATGAGCAGTTCTTC	CASSLAASGGAYNEQFF
TRBJ1-1	.	TRBV11-2	.	TGTGCCAGCAGCCCACAAATGAACACTGAAGCTTTCTTT	CASSPQMNTEAFF
TRBJ1-2	TRBD1	TRBV9	.	TGTGCCAGCAGCGGCGGGACAGGGCGTTCTAACTATGGCTACACCTTC	CASSGGTGRSNYGYTF
TRBJ2-7	.	TRBV12-1	few	TGTGCCAGCAGCCGAGAACTAGCGGGCCGGGGCGAGCAGTACTTC	CASSRELAGRGEQYF
TRBJ1-1	.	TRBV18	.	TGTGCCAGCTCGCCGGTAGAAGGGGGGCTTGGCGACACTGAAGCTTTCTTT	CASSPVEGGLGDTEAFF
TRBJ2-1	.	TRBV7-3	few	TGTGCCAGCAGCTCTCAGGGGTACGCTGAGCAGTTCTTC	CASSSQGYAEQFF
TRBJ2-2	.	TRBV7-9	.	TGTGCCAGCAGTTCCCCTCGGGGGAGCTACACCGGGGAGCTGTTTTTT	CASSSPRGSYTGELFF
TRBJ2-1	.	TRBV11-2	.	TGTGCCAGCAGCCTATCATACAATGAGCAGTTCTTC	CASSLSYNEQFF
TRBJ2-4	.	TRBV7-2	.	TGTGCCAGCAGCTATCAGGGGTGGGACATTCAGTACTTC	CASSYQGWDIQYF
TRBJ1-5	.	TRBV19	.	TGTGCCAGTAGTACCCTAGGGGGGGAACAGCCCCAGCATTTT	CASSTLGGEQPQHF
TRBJ1-2	.	TRBV28	once	TGTGCCAGCAGCGGGCGGGGTAGAGGGGGCTACACCTTC	CASSGRGRGGYTF
TRBJ2-5	TRBD2	TRBV6-1	.	TGTGCCAGCAGTCCTAGCGGGAGGGAGACCCAGTACTTC	CASSPSGRETQYF
TRBJ2-4	TRBD2	TRBV4-1	.	TGCGCCAGCAGCCCGTTGACTAGCCGAGCCAAAAACATTCAGTACTTC	CASSPLTSRAKNIQYF
TRBJ2-1	.	TRBV30	.	TGTGCCTGGAGTCTCAATCCCCTCAATGAGCAGTTCTTC	CAWSLNPLNEQFF
TRBJ2-1	.	TRBV15	.	TGTGCCACCAGCAGAGATCTGGCAGGCCGCAATGAGCAGTTCTTC	CATSRDLAGRNEQFF
TRBJ1-1	TRBD1	TRBV5-1	.	TGCGCCAGCAGCACGGGACAGATAAACACTGAAGCTTTCTTT	CASSTGQINTEAFF
TRBJ1-2	.	TRBV10-3	.	TGTGCCATCAGTGAGTCTTCTACCGGCTATGGCTACACCTTC	CAISESSTGYGYTF
TRBJ2-3	.	TRBV11-2	.	TGTGCCAGCAGCTTCGGAAGCCGAACAGATACGCAGTATTTT	CASSFGSRTDTQYF
TRBJ1-2	TRBD1	TRBV7-6	many	TGTGCCAGCAGCACACAGGGGTTCTATGGCTACACCTTC	CASSTQGFYGYTF
TRBJ1-2	.	TRBV28	once	TGTGCCAGCACCCCGGGGAGGGGGTCCTATGGCTACACCTTC	CASTPGRGSYGYTF
TRBJ2-7	.	TRBV27	.	TGTGCCAGCAGTTTATGGTCCGGCCGGAGAGACTACGAGCAGTACTTC	CASSLWSGRRDYEQYF
TRBJ1-3	TRBD1	TRBV5-4	.	TGTGCCAGCAGCTCCGACAGGGAGAGTGGAAACACCATATATTTT	CASSSDRESGNTIYF
TRBJ1-1	.	TRBV5-1	.	TGCGCCAGCAGCTTGGTAAATCCAGGGTCGACTGAAGCTTTCTTT	CASSLVNPGSTEAFF
TRBJ1-1	.	TRBV6-1	.	TGTGCCAGCAGTGACCCCATAGGCACTGAAGCTTTCTTT	CASSDPIGTEAFF
TRBJ1-5	.	TRBV5-6	.	TGTGCCAGCAGCTTGCAGTTGGACAGCCAGTATAGCAATCAGCCCCAGCATTTT	CASSLQLDSQYSNQPQHF
TRBJ2-7	TRBD2	TRBV12-5	.	TGTGCTAGTGGTTTGGTACTAGCGGTACAATCCTACGAGCAGTACTTC	CASGLVLAVQSYEQYF
TRBJ1-4	.	TRBV5-4	.	TGTGCCAGCAGCCGGAGCTCGAGATCAACTAATGAAAAACTGTTTTTT	CASSRSSRSTNEKLFF
TRBJ1-4	.	TRBV5-1	.	TGCGCCAGCAGCTTCGGAGCATCAACTAATGAAAAACTGTTTTTT	CASSFGASTNEKLFF
TRBJ2-2	.	TRBV4-2	.	TGTGCCAGCAGCCCTCCGGGGGCTGGGACCGGGGAGCTGTTTTTT	CASSPPGAGTGELFF
TRBJ2-2	.	TRBV6-4	.	TGTGCCAGCAGTGAGGTCGGGGGTTTTACCACCGGGGAGCTGTTTTTT	CASSEVGGFTTGELFF
TRBJ2-2	TRBD2	TRBV7-7	once	TGTGCTAGCAGCCGCCTAGCGGTTAGCGGCAACTCGAACACCGGGGAGCTGTTTTTT	CASSRLAVSGNSNTGELFF
TRBJ2-2	.	TRBV28	.	TGTGCCAGCAGTTTCAGCGACAGGAACACCGGGGAGCTGTTTTTT	CASSFSDRNTGELFF
TRBJ2-5	.	TRBV5-1	.	TGCGCCAGCAGCTTGGGGGGAAACCAAGAGACCCAGTACTTC	CASSLGGNQETQYF
TRBJ1-5	.	TRBV4-1	.	TGCGCCAGCAGCCAAGATGGGGGGGCCGTTAATCAGCCCCAGCATTTT	CASSQDGGAVNQPQHF
TRBJ2-3	TRBD2	TRBV6-6	.	TGTGCCAGCAGTTACTCGGCTAGCGGGGGCAGGGATACGCAGTATTTT	CASSYSASGGRDTQYF
TRBJ1-5	TRBD1	TRBV30	.	TGTGCCTGGGACGGACAGGGCAATCAGCCCCAGCATTTT	CAWDGQGNQPQHF
TRBJ1-5	.	TRBV7-8	.	TGTGCCAGCACCCAATCGGGGGTCCGAGGTAATCAGCCCCAGCATTTT	CASTQSGVRGNQPQHF
TRBJ1-1	TRBD1	TRBV6-5	.	TGTGCCAGCAGTCTGGGACAGGTGAACACTGAAGCTTTCTTT	CASSLGQVNTEAFF
TRBJ1-3	.	TRBV15	.	TGTGCCACCAGCAGAGATACGGGGGGCCCTGGAAACACCATATATTTT	CATSRDTGGPGNTIYF
TRBJ2-5	.	TRBV9	.	TGTGCCAGCAGCTCTCGGCCAGAAGAGACCCAGTACTTC	CASSSRPEETQYF
TRBJ2-1	.	TRBV6-6	.	TGTGCCAGCAGTTCCTTCTCTGACCGCTACAATGAGCAGTTCTTC	CASSSFSDRYNEQFF
TRBJ1-2	.	TRBV6-6	once	TGTGCCAGCAGTTTCCAGATTAGCTACACCTTC	CASSFQISYTF
TRBJ2-7	TRBD1	TRBV2	few	TGTGCCATTACACTCGGACAGGGGGTCTACTTC	CAITLGQGVYF
TRBJ2-7	TRBD1	TRBV5-6	.	TGTGCCAGCAGCCACCGCCCGACAGGGAAAAAGAGCTACGAGCAGTACTTC	CASSHRPTGKKSYEQYF